The present entry profiles one TCR beta chain with its context. Its specificity is not known. The data derive from a study of cytomegalovirus exposure and HLA in healthy donors. The PCR ran on 60 Vbeta and 13 Jbeta primers. Profiling relied on immunoSEQ multiplex PCR, and the TCRdb table lists in-frame clones only, not all of them. The sample includes 250,000 to 350,000 clones, 75% to 85% of them seen just once. Study-level points and caveats: Among CMV-associated TCR beta chains, most appeared HLA-restricted in a later analysis. V- and J-gene trimming in TCR beta was tied to a missense DCLRE1C variant by an analysis performed later.

Germline CDR1 and CDR2: LNHNV and YYDKDF (reference sequence). The CDR3 loop spans 17 amino acids. V lost 5 bases and J lost 6; bases outside the gene matches: 12. Sample: PBMCs. V is TRBV15 and J is TRBJ2-1, with 11 bases lining up with TRBD2. This receptor was identified in a girl aged 2-10 years in good health and CMV-seronegative. The CDR3, as DNA: TGTGCCACCAGCCCACGGGTAGCGGGAGGGATATTCAATGAGCAGTTCTTC. Protein: CATSPRVAGGIFNEQFF.